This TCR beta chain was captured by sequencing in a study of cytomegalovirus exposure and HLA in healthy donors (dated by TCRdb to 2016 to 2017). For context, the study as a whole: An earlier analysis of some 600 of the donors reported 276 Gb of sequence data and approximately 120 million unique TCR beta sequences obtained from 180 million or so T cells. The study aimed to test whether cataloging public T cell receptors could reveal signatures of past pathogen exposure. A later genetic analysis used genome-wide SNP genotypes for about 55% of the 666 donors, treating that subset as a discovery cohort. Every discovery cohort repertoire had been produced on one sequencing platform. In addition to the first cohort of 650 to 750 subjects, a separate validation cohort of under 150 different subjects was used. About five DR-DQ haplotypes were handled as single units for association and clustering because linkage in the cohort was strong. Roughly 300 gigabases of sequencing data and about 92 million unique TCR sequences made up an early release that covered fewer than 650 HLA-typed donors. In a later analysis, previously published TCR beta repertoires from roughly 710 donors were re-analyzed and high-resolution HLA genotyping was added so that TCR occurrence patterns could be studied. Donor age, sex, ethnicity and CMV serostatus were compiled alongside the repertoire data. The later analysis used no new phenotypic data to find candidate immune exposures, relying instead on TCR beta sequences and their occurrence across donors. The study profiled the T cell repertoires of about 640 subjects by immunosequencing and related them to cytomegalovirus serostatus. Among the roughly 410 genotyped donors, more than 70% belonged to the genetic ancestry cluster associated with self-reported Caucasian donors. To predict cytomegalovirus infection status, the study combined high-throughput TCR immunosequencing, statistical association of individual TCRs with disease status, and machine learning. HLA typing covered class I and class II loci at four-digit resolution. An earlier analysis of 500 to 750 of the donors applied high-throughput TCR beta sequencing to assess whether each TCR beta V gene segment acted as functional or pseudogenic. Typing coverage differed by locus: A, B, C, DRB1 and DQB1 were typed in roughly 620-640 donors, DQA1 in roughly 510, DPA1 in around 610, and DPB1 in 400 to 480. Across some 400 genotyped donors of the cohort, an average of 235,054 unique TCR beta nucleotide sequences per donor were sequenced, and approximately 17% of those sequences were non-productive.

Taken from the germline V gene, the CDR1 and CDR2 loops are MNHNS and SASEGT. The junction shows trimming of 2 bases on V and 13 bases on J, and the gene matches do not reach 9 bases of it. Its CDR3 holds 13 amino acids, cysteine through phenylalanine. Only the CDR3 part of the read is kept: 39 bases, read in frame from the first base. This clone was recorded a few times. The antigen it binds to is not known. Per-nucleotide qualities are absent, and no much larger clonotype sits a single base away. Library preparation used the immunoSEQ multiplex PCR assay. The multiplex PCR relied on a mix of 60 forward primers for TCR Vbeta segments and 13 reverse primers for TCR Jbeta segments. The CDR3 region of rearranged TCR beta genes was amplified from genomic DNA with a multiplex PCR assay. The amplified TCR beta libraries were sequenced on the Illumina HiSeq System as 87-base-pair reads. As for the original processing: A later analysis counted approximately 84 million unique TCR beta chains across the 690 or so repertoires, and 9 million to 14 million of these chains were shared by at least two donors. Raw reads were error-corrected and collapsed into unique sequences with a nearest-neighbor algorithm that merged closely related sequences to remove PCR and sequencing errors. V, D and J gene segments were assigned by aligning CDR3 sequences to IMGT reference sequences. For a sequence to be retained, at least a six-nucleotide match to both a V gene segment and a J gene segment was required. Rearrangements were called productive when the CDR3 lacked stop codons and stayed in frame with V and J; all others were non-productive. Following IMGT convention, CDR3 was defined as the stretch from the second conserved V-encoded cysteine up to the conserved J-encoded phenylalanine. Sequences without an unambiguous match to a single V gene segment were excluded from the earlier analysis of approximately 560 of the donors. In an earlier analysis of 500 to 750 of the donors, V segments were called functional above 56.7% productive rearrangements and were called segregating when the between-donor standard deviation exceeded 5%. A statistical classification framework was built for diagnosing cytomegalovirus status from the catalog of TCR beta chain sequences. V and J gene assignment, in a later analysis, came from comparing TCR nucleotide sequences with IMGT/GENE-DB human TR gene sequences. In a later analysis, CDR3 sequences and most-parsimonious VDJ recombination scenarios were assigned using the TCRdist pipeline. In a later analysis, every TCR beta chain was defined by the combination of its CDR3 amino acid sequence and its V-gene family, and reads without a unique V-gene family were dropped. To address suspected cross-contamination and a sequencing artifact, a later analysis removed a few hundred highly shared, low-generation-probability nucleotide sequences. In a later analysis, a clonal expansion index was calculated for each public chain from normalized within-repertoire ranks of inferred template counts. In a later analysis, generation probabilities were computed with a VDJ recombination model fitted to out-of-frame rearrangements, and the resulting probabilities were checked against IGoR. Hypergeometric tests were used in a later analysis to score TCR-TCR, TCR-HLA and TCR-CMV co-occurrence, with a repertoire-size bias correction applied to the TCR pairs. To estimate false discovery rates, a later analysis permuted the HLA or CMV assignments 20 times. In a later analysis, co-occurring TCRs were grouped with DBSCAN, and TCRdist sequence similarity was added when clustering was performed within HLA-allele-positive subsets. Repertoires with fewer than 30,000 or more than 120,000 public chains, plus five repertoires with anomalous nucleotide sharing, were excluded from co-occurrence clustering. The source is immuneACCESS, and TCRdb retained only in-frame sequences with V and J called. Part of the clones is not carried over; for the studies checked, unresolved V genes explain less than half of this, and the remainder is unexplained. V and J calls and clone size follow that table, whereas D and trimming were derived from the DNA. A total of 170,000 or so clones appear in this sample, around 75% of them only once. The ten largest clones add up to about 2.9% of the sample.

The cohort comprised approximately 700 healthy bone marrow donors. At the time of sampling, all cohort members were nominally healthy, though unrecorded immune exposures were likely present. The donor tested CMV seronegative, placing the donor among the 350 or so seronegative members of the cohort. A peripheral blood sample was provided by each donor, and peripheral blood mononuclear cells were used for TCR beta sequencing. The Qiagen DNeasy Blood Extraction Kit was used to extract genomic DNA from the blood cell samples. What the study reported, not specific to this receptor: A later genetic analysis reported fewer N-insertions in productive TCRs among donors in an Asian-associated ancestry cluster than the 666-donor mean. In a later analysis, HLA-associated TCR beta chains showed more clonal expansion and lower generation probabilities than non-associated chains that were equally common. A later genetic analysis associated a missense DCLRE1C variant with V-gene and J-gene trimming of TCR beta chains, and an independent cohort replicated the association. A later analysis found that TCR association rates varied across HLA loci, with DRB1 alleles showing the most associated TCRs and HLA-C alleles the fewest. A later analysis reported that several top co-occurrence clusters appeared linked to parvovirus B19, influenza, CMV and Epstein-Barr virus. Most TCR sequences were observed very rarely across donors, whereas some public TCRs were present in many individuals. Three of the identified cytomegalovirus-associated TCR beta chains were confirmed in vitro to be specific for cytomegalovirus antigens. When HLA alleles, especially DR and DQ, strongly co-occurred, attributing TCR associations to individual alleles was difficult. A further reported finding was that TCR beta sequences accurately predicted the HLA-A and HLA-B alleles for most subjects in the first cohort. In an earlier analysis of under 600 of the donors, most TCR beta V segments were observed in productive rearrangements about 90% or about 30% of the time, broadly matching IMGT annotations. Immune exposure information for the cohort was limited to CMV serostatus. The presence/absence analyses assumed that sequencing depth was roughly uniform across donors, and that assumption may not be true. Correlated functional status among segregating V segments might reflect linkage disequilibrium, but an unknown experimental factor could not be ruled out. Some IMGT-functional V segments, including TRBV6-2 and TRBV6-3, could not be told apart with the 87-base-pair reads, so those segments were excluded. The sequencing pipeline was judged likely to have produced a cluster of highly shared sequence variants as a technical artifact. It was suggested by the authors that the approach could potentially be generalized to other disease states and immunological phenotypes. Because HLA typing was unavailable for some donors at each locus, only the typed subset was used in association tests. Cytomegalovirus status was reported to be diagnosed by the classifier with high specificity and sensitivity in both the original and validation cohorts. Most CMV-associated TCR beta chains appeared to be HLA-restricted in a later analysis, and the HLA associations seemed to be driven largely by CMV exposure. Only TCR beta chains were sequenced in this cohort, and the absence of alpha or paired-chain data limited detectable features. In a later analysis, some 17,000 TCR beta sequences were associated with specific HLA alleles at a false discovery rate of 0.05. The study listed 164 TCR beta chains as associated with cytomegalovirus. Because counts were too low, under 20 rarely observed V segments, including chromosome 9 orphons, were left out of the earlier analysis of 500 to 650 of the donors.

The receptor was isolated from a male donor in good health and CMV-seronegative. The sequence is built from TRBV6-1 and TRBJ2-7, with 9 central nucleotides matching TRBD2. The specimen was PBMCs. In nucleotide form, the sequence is TGTGCCAGCAGTGAAAAGCGGGAGGTACGCCAATACTTC. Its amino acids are CASSEKREVRQYF.